One T cell receptor (beta chain) is described in this entry. Its antigen remains unidentified. CDR3 length equals 11 residues. In germline, CDR1 is LNHDA, CDR2 SQIVND (reference sequence). Trimming stripped 9 bases from V and 5 bases from J, with 10 bases between. These data originate in a study of metastatic and nonmetastatic thyroid tumors. Study-wide context: For malignant and benign thyroid patients, tumor or nodule tissue and blood were the sources whose repertoires were compared.

Not a single patient had been given any form of treatment at any point before undergoing thyroid surgery. Study-level findings and limits: Benign nodules reportedly had significantly lower TCR beta diversity than malignant thyroid tumors in blood and tumor.

TCRdb re-called the PCR reads with MiXCR. Here the sample spans 9,400 or so clones, roughly a third being singletons. This chain uses TRBV19 with TRBJ1-1; the D is unclear. The receptor comes from a female donor with papillary thyroid cancer or a benign thyroid nodule (not recorded which). Some clones in this sample may be carry-over from other donors' samples. Sequencing was performed on adjacent normal tissue. The CDR3 sequence is CASPGWTEAFF. For the CDR3, the DNA is TGTGCCAGCCCCGGGTGGACTGAAGCTTTCTTT.